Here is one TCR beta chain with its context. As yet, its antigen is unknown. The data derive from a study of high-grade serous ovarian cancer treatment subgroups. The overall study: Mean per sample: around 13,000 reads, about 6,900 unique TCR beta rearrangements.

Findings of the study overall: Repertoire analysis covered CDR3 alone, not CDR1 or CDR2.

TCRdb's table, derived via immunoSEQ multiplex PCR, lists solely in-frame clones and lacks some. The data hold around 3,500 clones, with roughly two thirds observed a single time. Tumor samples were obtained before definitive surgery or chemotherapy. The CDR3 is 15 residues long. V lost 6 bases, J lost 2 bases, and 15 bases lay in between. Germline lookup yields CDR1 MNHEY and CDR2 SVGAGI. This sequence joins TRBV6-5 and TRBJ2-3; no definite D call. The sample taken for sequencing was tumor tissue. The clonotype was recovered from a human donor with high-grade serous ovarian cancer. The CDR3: CASSGPLPHTDTQYF. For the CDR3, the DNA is TGTGCCAGCAGCGGCCCACTACCCCACACAGATACGCAGTATTTT.